Listed below are T cell receptor beta chains from one sample, sequenced in a study of T cells in Graves' hyperthyroidism and ophthalmopathy. TCRdb called the multiplex PCR reads again in MiXCR, with one record for every CDR3 protein. The table shows some 460,000 distinct CDR3 sequences, with 15% to 18% occurring only once. Sequenced: blood. These receptors were obtained from a woman in her late teens or twenties with Graves' hyperthyroidism. Each CDR3 is given with its conserved first and last residue. The D gene is left open where the match is weak. Only part of the rows carry a size: once, few, many, or a class if the clone is expanded.

j_call cdr3_length v_call d_call clone_size cdr3_nt cdr3_aa
TRBJ1-2 13 TRBV5-1 TRBD1 few TGCGCCAGCACCAATCAGGGGGCCCGGGACTACACCTTC CASTNQGARDYTF
TRBJ2-3 14 TRBV7-6 . few TGTGCCAGCGGCTTAGGCGGAGACACAGATACGCAGTATTTT CASGLGGDTDTQYF
TRBJ1-4 16 TRBV2 TRBD1 . TGTGCCAGCAGAGACCGAGGACAGGGCGGGGGGGAAAAACTGTTTTTT CASRDRGQGGGEKLFF
TRBJ1-1 15 TRBV6-1 TRBD1 many TGTGCCAGCAGTGGCGGGACAGGGGAGAACACTGAAGCTTTCTTT CASSGGTGENTEAFF
TRBJ2-2 16 TRBV24-1 . . TGTGCCACCAGTGATCGGGTGGGCCTGGACACCGGGGAGCTGTTTTTT CATSDRVGLDTGELFF
TRBJ2-1 16 TRBV9 . many TGTGCCAGCAGCGTAGCTCCGGCGGGGGCTTACAATGAGCAGTTCTTC CASSVAPAGAYNEQFF
TRBJ1-2 15 TRBV5-5 TRBD1 many TGTGCCAGCAGCCCTTCGACAGGGCTTAACTATGGCTACACCTTC CASSPSTGLNYGYTF
TRBJ2-2 13 TRBV6-5 . . TGTGCCAGCAGTTACTCGGTCGCCGGGGAGCTGTTTTTT CASSYSVAGELFF
TRBJ2-5 15 TRBV6-1 TRBD1 many TGTGCCAGCAGGATGGGACAGGGGGCGCGGGAGACCCAGTACTTC CASRMGQGARETQYF
TRBJ2-3 17 TRBV30 TRBD2 . TGTGCCTGGAGTGTAGAACCGGGGCGGGGGGCGGTAGATACGCAGTATTTT CAWSVEPGRGAVDTQYF
TRBJ2-1 16 TRBV11-2 TRBD2 many TGTGCCAGCAGCCGGGGGTTAGCGGGCTCCTACAATGAGCAGTTCTTC CASSRGLAGSYNEQFF
TRBJ2-2 14 TRBV12-3/TRBV12-4 TRBD1 few TGTGCCAGCAGACTGGGACAGAGGACCGGGGAGCTGTTTTTT CASRLGQRTGELFF
TRBJ1-2 17 TRBV12-3/TRBV12-4 TRBD1 many TGTGCCAGCAGTTCGGAGGGACAGGGGGCGATGAGCTATGGCTACACCTTC CASSSEGQGAMSYGYTF
TRBJ1-2 12 TRBV11-2 . many TGTGCCAGCAGCTTAGGGGACTATGGCTACACCTTC CASSLGDYGYTF
TRBJ2-7 17 TRBV6-1 . . TGTGCCAGCAGTGAGCCGGCTCGTGCTCACTGGTCCTACGAGCAGTACTTC CASSEPARAHWSYEQYF
TRBJ2-5 17 TRBV9 TRBD2 . TGTGCCAGCAGCCCACATAGCGGGGGGAACCTCCAAGAGACCCAGTACTTC CASSPHSGGNLQETQYF
TRBJ2-5 13 TRBV19 . few TGTGCCAGTAGATCCCTTTTCAAAGAGACCCAGTACTTC CASRSLFKETQYF
TRBJ2-1 16 TRBV2 TRBD1 many TGTGCCAGCAGTGATCCTGGACAGGGGGCAGGCAATGAGCAGTTCTTC CASSDPGQGAGNEQFF
TRBJ2-7 11 TRBV20-1 . many TGCAGTGCCCTCGGTAGTGACGAGCAGTACTTC CSALGSDEQYF
TRBJ1-1 15 TRBV20-1 . . TGCAGTGCTAGCGGGGAATTGAAAGCGAACACTGAAGCTTTCTTT CSASGELKANTEAFF
TRBJ2-5 13 TRBV25-1 . . TGTGCCAGCAGTGAAATGGGGAGAGAGACCCAGTACTTC CASSEMGRETQYF
TRBJ1-3 12 TRBV3-1 . many TGTGCCAGCAGCCAAGGAGGAAACACCATATATTTT CASSQGGNTIYF
TRBJ2-7 13 TRBV20-1 . few TGCAGTGCTCCATTCGGGATAGGGGCCGAGCAGTACTTC CSAPFGIGAEQYF
TRBJ1-2 11 TRBV6-2/TRBV6-3 . many TGTGCCAGCGGGGGAATGGGGGGCTACACCTTC CASGGMGGYTF